The subject of this entry is one T cell receptor (beta chain). What it recognizes is unknown. The sample belongs to a study of B cell selection in AIRE deficiency. Sorting defined conventional CD4 T cells as CD4+CD127+. In the study's own analysis: Pooled conventional T cells gave 95,000 to 110,000 patient and about 150,000 donor TCRbeta sequences. Clones were read by immunoSEQ multiplex PCR, and TCRdb kept only the in-frame ones, dropping some. Clonal size and the V and J genes are those of that table, whereas D and trimming came from the DNA. This table has 23,000 or so clones, around 95% appearing once. Study-wide results and limits: Shared Treg sequences had shorter CDR3s, biased toward rearrangements with few non-templated insertions. Of several thousand shared Treg TCRbeta sequences, about 32% were healthy-donor-only and 9.3% patient-only.

The sequenced material came from CD4+CD127+ conventional T cells sorted from PBMCs. The receptor comes from a human donor in good health.

This CDR3 reads CASSLAPLGGQETQYF. As DNA, the CDR3 is TGCGCCAGCAGCTTGGCCCCATTAGGCGGGCAAGAGACCCAGTACTTC. The chain employs TRBV5-1 and TRBJ2-5; D might be TRBD2 (5 bases). CDR3 size: 16 residues. Per germline, CDR1 SGHRS and CDR2 YFSETQ. The V and J ends lost 0 bases and 2 bases respectively, with 14 bases between them.